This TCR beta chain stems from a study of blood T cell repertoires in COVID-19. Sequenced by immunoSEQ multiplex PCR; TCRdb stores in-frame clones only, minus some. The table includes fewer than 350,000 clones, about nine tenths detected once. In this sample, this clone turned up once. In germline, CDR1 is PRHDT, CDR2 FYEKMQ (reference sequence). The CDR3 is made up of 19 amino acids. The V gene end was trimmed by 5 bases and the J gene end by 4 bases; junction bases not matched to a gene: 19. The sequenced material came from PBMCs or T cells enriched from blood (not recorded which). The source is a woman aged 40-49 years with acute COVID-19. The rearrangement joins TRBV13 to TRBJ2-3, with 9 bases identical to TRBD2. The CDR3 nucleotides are TGTGCCAGCAGCCCCAGGGGGGCGGGAGGGCCGGTAAGGTCAGATACGCAGTATTTT. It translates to CASSPRGAGGPVRSDTQYF. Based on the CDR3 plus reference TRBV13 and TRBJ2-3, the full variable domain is AAGVIQSPRHLIKEKRETATLKCYPIPRHDTVYWYQQGPGQDPQFLISFYEKMQSDKGSIPDRFSAQQFSDYHSELNMSSLELGDSALYFCASSPRGAGGPVRSDTQYFGPGTRLTVL.